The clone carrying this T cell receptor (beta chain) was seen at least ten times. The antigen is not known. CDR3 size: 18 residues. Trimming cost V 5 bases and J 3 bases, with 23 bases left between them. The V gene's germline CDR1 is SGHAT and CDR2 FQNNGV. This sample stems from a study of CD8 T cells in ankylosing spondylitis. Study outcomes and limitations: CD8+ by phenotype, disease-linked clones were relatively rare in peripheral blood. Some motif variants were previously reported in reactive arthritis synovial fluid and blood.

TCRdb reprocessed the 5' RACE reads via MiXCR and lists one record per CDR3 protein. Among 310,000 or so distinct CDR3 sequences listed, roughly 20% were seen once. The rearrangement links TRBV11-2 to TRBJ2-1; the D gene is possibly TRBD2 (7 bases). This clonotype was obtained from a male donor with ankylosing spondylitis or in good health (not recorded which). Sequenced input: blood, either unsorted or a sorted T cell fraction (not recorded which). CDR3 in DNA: TGTGCCAGCAGCCCTACGGGGGGCTTTGGGAGGCGCTACAATGAGCAGTTCTTC. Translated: CASSPTGGFGRRYNEQFF.